These 7 T cell receptor beta chains were all obtained from the same sample, sequenced in a study of T cells in Graves' hyperthyroidism and ophthalmopathy. Amplified TCR beta CDR3 regions came from RNA transcripts. The HTBI primer set drove a first-round RT-PCR of the TCR CDR3. TCRdb analysed the multiplex PCR reads with MiXCR anew, one entry per CDR3 protein. The table records 620,000 or so distinct CDR3 sequences, more than 12% of them present only once. Sequenced input: blood. These receptors all stem from a woman between 50 and 59 years old with Graves' ophthalmopathy.

This clonotype has at least ten counts. The genes are TRBV28 and TRBJ2-7; the D is unclear. There are 18 residues in the CDR3. Trimming stripped 3 bases from V and 5 bases from J, with 26 bases between. Germline CDR1 and CDR2: MDHEN and SYDVKM. The CDR3: CASSFPQSHKALRDEQYF. The CDR3 DNA reads as TGTGCCAGCAGTTTTCCCCAATCTCACAAGGCCCTTAGGGACGAGCAGTACTTC. The full variable domain, rest sourced from reference TRBV28 and TRBJ2-7, is DVKVTQSSRYLVKRTGEKVFLECVQDMDHENMFWYRQDPGLGLRLIYFSYDVKMKEKGDIPEGYSVSREKKERFSLILESASTNQTSMYLCASSFPQSHKALRDEQYFGPGTRLTVT.

This clonotype was seen at least ten times. The rearrangement uses TRBV29-1 and TRBJ2-1; D might be TRBD2 (6 bases). The CDR3 consists of 13 residues. The germline V gene encodes CDR1 SQVTM and CDR2 ANQGSEA. The V and J ends lost 5 bases and 6 bases respectively, with 14 bases between them. This CDR3 reads CSVNNGTPNEQFF. CDR3 sequence (DNA): TGCAGCGTTAACAACGGGACTCCCAATGAGCAGTTCTTC.

This clonotype occurred many times. This chain connects TRBV10-3 to TRBJ1-2; 8 bases agree with TRBD1. The CDR3 extends over 10 amino acids. With 11 bases clipped from V and 9 bases from J, the junction kept 5 bases outside the gene matches. Germline CDR1 is ENHRY and CDR2 is SYGVKD. CDR3 amino acids: CAVGQGSYTF. The CDR3 coding sequence is TGTGCCGTCGGACAGGGCAGCTACACCTTC.

This clonotype came up a few times. J is TRBJ2-1 and V is TRBV7-3; TRBD2 matches 7 bases. The CDR3 spans 15 residues. V gave up 5 bases and J gave up 6 bases; unmatched junction bases: 10. Germline V gene data show CDR1 as SGHTA and CDR2 as FQGTGA. The CDR3 sequence: CASSQPPAGTNEQFF. DNA of the CDR3: TGTGCCAGCAGCCAACCCCCAGCGGGAACCAATGAGCAGTTCTTC.

The chain recombines TRBV9 with TRBJ2-6; tentatively, D is TRBD1 (5 bases). The CDR3 contains 15 residues. Germline V lookup: CDR1 SGDLS, CDR2 YYNGEE. V gave up 6 bases and J gave up 0 bases, with 10 bases separating them. CDR3 nucleotides: TGTGCCAGCAAAGGGGCCGTCTCTGGGGCCAACGTCCTGACTTTC. This sequence encodes CASKGAVSGANVLTF.

The chain carries TRBV9 and TRBJ2-1; 8 nucleotides match TRBD2. This CDR3 region has 20 residues. The V gene's germline CDR1 is SGDLS and CDR2 YYNGEE. V gave up 3 bases and J gave up 3 bases; unmatched junction bases: 20. CDR3 DNA: TGTGCCAGCAGCGCCAGCGGAGGGGGATATCTCGGGAGGGACTACAATGAGCAGTTCTTC. Amino acid sequence: CASSASGGGYLGRDYNEQFF.

The V gene is TRBV2, the J gene TRBJ1-1; D call uncertain. V shed 8 bases and J shed 1 base, with 11 bases lying between them. CDR3 length: 13 residues. Germline V gene sequence: CDR1 SNHLY, CDR2 FYNNEI. Here the CDR3 reads CASGKTRNTEAFF. The CDR3 DNA reads as TGTGCCAGCGGGAAGACCCGGAACACTGAAGCTTTCTTT.